What follows describes a single T cell receptor beta chain. These data are taken from a study of breast tumors, draining lymph nodes, adjacent tissues. TCRdb reprocessed the multiplex PCR reads with MiXCR, giving one entry per CDR3 protein. The data contain approximately 9,000 distinct CDR3 sequences, about 40% of them singletons. The length of the CDR3 is 13 residues. The V and J ends lost 4 bases and 6 bases, in that order; junction bases with no gene match: 5. The receptor was derived from a female donor with breast cancer. Some clones in this sample may be carry-over from other donors' samples. V gene TRBV12-3 or TRBV12-4 combines with J gene TRBJ1-2; TRBD1 matches at 7 bases. The sequenced sample consisted of tumor-adjacent breast tissue. The CDR3 is CASSYGQVDGYTF. The CDR3 coding sequence is TGTGCCAGCAGTTACGGACAGGTCGATGGCTACACCTTC.